One and the same sample provided the 18 T cell receptor beta chains below, sequenced in a study of blood T cell repertoires in COVID-19. The repertoire was sequenced with immunoSEQ multiplex PCR; TCRdb's copy has only in-frame clones and lacks some. The repertoire holds about 80,000 clones, with about 85% as singletons. Sequences were obtained from peripheral blood. The receptors stem from a human donor in a cohort sampled during active COVID-19.

This CDR3 reads CASSFRDSPQQYF. The CDR3 DNA reads as TGTGCCAGTAGTTTCCGGGACAGCCCTCAGCAGTACTTC. The chain couples TRBV19 to TRBJ2-7; 7 bases are shared with TRBD1. There are 13 residues in the CDR3. Looked up from germline, CDR1 is LNHDA and CDR2 is SQIVND (reference sequence). Trimming cost V 5 bases and J 8 bases; bases outside gene matches: 9.

The chain couples TRBV28 to TRBJ1-6; 8 nucleotides align to TRBD1. This CDR3 has 15 residues. Germline values: CDR1 MDHEN, CDR2 SYDVKM. Germline trimming cut 5 bases from V and 7 bases from J; bases unmatched to any gene: 7. The CDR3 is CASSPPGQANSPLHF. The CDR3 DNA reads TGTGCCAGCAGTCCTCCGGGACAGGCCAATTCACCCCTCCACTTT.

The V and J genes are TRBV4-1 and TRBJ1-2; TRBD1 is a possible D gene (5 bases). The CDR3 contains 13 residues. Germline V gives CDR1 MGHRA, CDR2 YSYEKL. The V and J ends lost 3 bases and 8 bases respectively, with 13 bases between them. CDR3 amino acids: CASSQGEGYGYTF. The CDR3 DNA reads TGCGCCAGCAGCCAGGGGGAGGGGTACGGCTACACCTTC.

This clone has only one observation. The chain has TRBV2 and TRBJ1-6, with D perhaps TRBD1 (6 bases). Germline CDR1 is SNHLY and CDR2 is FYNNEI. Trimming took 6 bases from V and 5 from J, leaving 11 bases between them. The CDR3 runs 14 residues. CDR3 in DNA: TGTGCCAGCAGGTCTACAGGGAATAATTCACCCCTCCACTTT. This gives the protein CASRSTGNNSPLHF.

This chain links TRBV5-1 with TRBJ1-4, with TRBD1 matching over 7 bases. Losses at the gene ends were 0 bases for V and 7 bases for J; bases not matched to a gene: 6. Germline V CDR1 and CDR2: SGHRS, YFSETQ. This CDR3 is 15 amino acids long. The chain's CDR3 is CASSLVPGQLEKLFF. In DNA form, the CDR3 reads TGCGCCAGCAGCTTGGTACCGGGACAGCTTGAAAAACTGTTTTTT.

V and J are TRBV7-3 and TRBJ2-2, with 10 bases aligning to TRBD1. Germline lookup yields CDR1 SGHTA and CDR2 FQGTGA. The CDR3 covers 15 residues. Trimming cost V 4 bases and J 5 bases; bases outside gene matches: 4. The CDR3 spells CASSSQGQGTGELFF. DNA for the CDR3: TGTGCCAGCAGCTCCCAGGGACAGGGGACCGGGGAGCTGTTTTTT.

The chain has TRBV5-6 and TRBJ1-5; no reliable D call. Trimming cost V 1 base and J 2 bases, with 13 bases left between them. Germline V lookup: CDR1 SGHDT, CDR2 YYEEEE. CDR3 size: 16 residues. Here the CDR3 reads CASSLNGRWGNQPQHF. The CDR3 DNA reads as TGTGCCAGCAGCTTGAATGGGAGATGGGGCAATCAGCCCCAGCATTTT.

Here the CDR3 reads CASSLVRTYGYTF. CDR3 nucleotide sequence: TGTGCCAGCAGCTTGGTGCGTACCTATGGCTACACCTTC. The rearrangement joins TRBV5-4 to TRBJ1-2; D remains unclear. CDR1 SGHNT and CDR2 YYREEE come from the germline V gene (reference sequence). Between the trimmed V and J ends, which lost 0 bases and 4 bases, there was a span of 7 bases. CDR3 length equals 13 residues.

V is TRBV5-6 and J is TRBJ1-6; 7 nucleotides match TRBD1. Germline V gene sequence: CDR1 SGHDT, CDR2 YYEEEE. The trim removed 6 bases at V and 9 bases at J, leaving 9 bases unmatched. The CDR3 covers 14 residues. The CDR3 DNA follows: TGTGCCAGCACGAAAAGGGGGCCGGGTTCACCCCTCCACTTT. It encodes CASTKRGPGSPLHF.

The chain recombines TRBV11-2 with TRBJ2-7; the D is unclear. Germline CDR1 SGHAT, CDR2 FQNNGV. V lost 2 bases, J lost 7 bases, and 9 bases lay in between. The CDR3 covers 12 residues. The CDR3 bases are TGTGCCAGCAGCTTAAATAGAAATGAGCAGTACTTC. Its translation: CASSLNRNEQYF.

This clone was counted a few times. V is TRBV7-9 and J is TRBJ2-2; D is unresolved. There are 13 residues in the CDR3. CDR1 SEHNR and CDR2 FQNEAQ come from the germline V gene (reference sequence). V gave up 11 bases and J gave up 4 bases, with 14 bases separating them. The CDR3 DNA sequence: TGTGCCTTGGTGCCCTCGGGCACCGGGGAGCTGTTTTTT. This sequence encodes CALVPSGTGELFF.

The CDR3 spells CASSRIGTSGSSETQYF. The CDR3 nucleotides are TGCGCCAGCAGCCGAATTGGGACTAGCGGGAGTAGTGAGACCCAGTACTTC. The gene calls are TRBV5-1 and TRBJ2-5, with 14 positions matching TRBD2. The CDR3 length is 17 residues. Germline values: CDR1 SGHRS, CDR2 YFSETQ. V lost 4 bases and J lost 5; bases outside the gene matches: 10.

This clone was observed a few times. Written as DNA, the CDR3 is TGTGCCAGCCGAGCGGGAGGTACCTACAATGAGCAGTTCTTC. Its protein product is CASRAGGTYNEQFF. The J gene is TRBJ2-1, the V gene TRBV28, with TRBD2 matching 9 bases. The CDR3 is made up of 14 amino acids. The V and J ends lost 8 bases and 2 bases, in that order; junction bases with no gene match: 4. Germline V gene data show CDR1 as MDHEN and CDR2 as SYDVKM.

The chain is built from TRBV15 and TRBJ2-7, with D perhaps TRBD1 (6 bases). Germline CDR1 is LNHNV and CDR2 is YYDKDF (reference sequence). The CDR3 is 15 amino acids. V dropped 1 base and J dropped 0 bases, with 10 bases sitting between them. CDR3 protein: CATSRVETGSYEQYF. DNA of the CDR3: TGTGCCACCAGCAGAGTTGAGACAGGCTCCTACGAGCAGTACTTC.

This chain uses TRBV11-2 with TRBJ2-7; TRBD1 agrees at 8 bases. The germline V gene encodes CDR1 SGHAT and CDR2 FQNNGV. The ends lost 1 base at V and 7 bases at J; junction bases unmatched: 6. The CDR3 has 14 amino acids. CDR3 residues: CASSLGQGAGEQYF. Here the CDR3 DNA reads TGTGCCAGCAGCTTAGGGCAGGGGGCTGGAGAGCAGTACTTC.

This chain connects TRBV5-1 to TRBJ2-1; D not resolved. With 5 bases removed from V and 0 bases from J, the gap between germline ends came to 12 bases. Germline V gene data show CDR1 as SGHRS and CDR2 as YFSETQ. The CDR3 is made up of 15 amino acids. Here the CDR3 reads CASRSRPSSYNEQFF. The CDR3, as DNA: TGCGCCAGCAGGTCTAGGCCTAGCTCCTACAATGAGCAGTTCTTC.

The rearrangement links TRBV19 to TRBJ1-5; TRBD1 agrees at 7 bases. Trimming took 4 bases from V and 0 from J; bases not matched to a gene: 12. The CDR3 runs to 18 residues. Germline V gene data show CDR1 as LNHDA and CDR2 as SQIVND (reference sequence). The CDR3 region is CASSTRQGSLYSNQPQHF. CDR3 nucleotides: TGTGCCAGTAGTACTAGACAGGGCTCACTCTATAGCAATCAGCCCCAGCATTTT.

On this clone itself: The CDR3 end shows no conserved phenylalanine or tryptophan, and so a read error is likely. The limits of the CDR3 on the DNA are not certain, so only TCRdb's listed CDR3 is given. The chain uses TRBV20-1 and TRBJ1-1; the table's D call, TRBD1, has no DNA check behind it. The CDR3 numbers 11 amino acids, ends counted. CDR1 is DFQATT and CDR2 is SNEGSKA in the germline V gene (reference sequence). CDR3 in amino acids: CSARDPSVGAI.